This is a list of T cell receptor beta chains from one sample in a study of blood T cell repertoires in COVID-19. The protocol was immunoSEQ multiplex PCR, while the TCRdb copy is restricted to in-frame clones and leaves out a portion. This table holds 250,000 to 350,000 clones, around 87% found once. Sequenced: PBMCs or T cells enriched from blood (not recorded which). These receptors were obtained from a woman in her late teens or twenties who had recovered from COVID-19. Each CDR3 is given with its conserved first and last residue. The D gene is left open where the match is weak. Some rows have no size entry. The others give once, few or many, or a class for an expanded clone.

TRBV5-1,13,.,TRBJ1-1,.,TGCGCCAGCAGCTTGGACAGGAACACTGAAGCTTTCTTT,CASSLDRNTEAFF
TRBV19,13,.,TRBJ2-7,.,TGTGCCAGTAGGAGGCGGGGTAACTACGAGCAGTACTTC,CASRRRGNYEQYF
TRBV4-2,17,few,TRBJ1-1,TRBD1,TGTGCCAGCAGCCAAGTAGCCAGGGGGCCCGAGGACACTGAAGCTTTCTTT,CASSQVARGPEDTEAFF
TRBV28,15,once,TRBJ1-6,.,TGTGCCAGCAGTACAGGACAGTCATATAATTCACCCCTCCACTTT,CASSTGQSYNSPLHF
TRBV14,14,.,TRBJ1-1,.,TGTGCCAGCAGCCGCCAGGGGATAGACACTGAAGCTTTCTTT,CASSRQGIDTEAFF
TRBV30,12,.,TRBJ1-1,.,TGTGCCTGGAGTTCAGTTTACACTGAAGCTTTCTTT,CAWSSVYTEAFF
TRBV9,15,.,TRBJ2-3,TRBD2,TGTGCCAGCAGCGTAGCGGGGACTAGGACAGATACGCAGTATTTT,CASSVAGTRTDTQYF
TRBV6-1,17,.,TRBJ2-7,.,TGTGCCAGCAGTGAAGGGTTATTTGGCGGTAGCTCCTACGAGCAGTACTTC,CASSEGLFGGSSYEQYF
TRBV19,13,.,TRBJ2-5,.,TGTGCCAGTACTGGGCTACCCGAGAATATCCAGTACTTC,CASTGLPENIQYF
TRBV5-1,13,.,TRBJ1-4,.,TGCGCCAGCAGCTTGGCTACGGGTGAAAAACTGTTTTTT,CASSLATGEKLFF
TRBV6-5,15,.,TRBJ2-1,TRBD2,TGTGCCAGCAGCCCCTTAGCGGGGGGCTACAATGAGCAGTTCTTC,CASSPLAGGYNEQFF
TRBV6-1,16,few,TRBJ1-3,.,TGTGCCAGCAGTGAAGCAGAACAGGCATCTGGAAACACCATATATTTT,CASSEAEQASGNTIYF
TRBV25-1,15,.,TRBJ2-3,TRBD1,TGTGCCAGCAGTATACTCGACAGGGGGAGGGATACGCAGTATTTT,CASSILDRGRDTQYF
TRBV7-3,14,once,TRBJ2-2,.,TGTGCCAGCAGCTTTTCCAGAAACACCGGGGAGCTGTTTTTT,CASSFSRNTGELFF
TRBV2,14,.,TRBJ1-2,.,TGTGCCAGCAGTGAATACCCAGGGAACTATGGCTACACCTTC,CASSEYPGNYGYTF
TRBV6-5,12,.,TRBJ1-1,TRBD1,TGTGCCAGCAGAACAGGGGGAACTGAAGCTTTCTTT,CASRTGGTEAFF
TRBV27,17,.,TRBJ2-3,TRBD1,TGTGCCAGCAGTCTAAGGACAGGCCTATCTATCACAGATACGCAGTATTTT,CASSLRTGLSITDTQYF
TRBV18,16,.,TRBJ2-5,TRBD1,TGTGCCAGCTCACCGGGACAGGGGGGAAAACAAGAGACCCAGTACTTC,CASSPGQGGKQETQYF
TRBV14,13,.,TRBJ2-7,.,TGTGCCAGCAGCCCGGGGGGCGTTTACGAGCAGTACTTC,CASSPGGVYEQYF
TRBV7-6,20,.,TRBJ2-7,TRBD2,TGTGCCAGCAGCTTAGGCGCTTGGACCCACGGGACTAGCAGGCCCTACGAGCAGTACTTC,CASSLGAWTHGTSRPYEQYF
TRBV27,15,.,TRBJ2-1,TRBD2,TGTGCCAGCAGTTCACTAGCGGGGGTCGGGGATGAGCAGTTCTTC,CASSSLAGVGDEQFF
TRBV29-1,13,.,TRBJ1-1,TRBD1,TGCAGCGCTGTGGGACAGGGGAACACTGAAGCTTTCTTT,CSAVGQGNTEAFF
TRBV10-1,16,.,TRBJ1-1,TRBD1,TGCGCCAGCAGTGAGTCCCCGGGACAGGTGAACACTGAAGCTTTCTTT,CASSESPGQVNTEAFF
TRBV5-1,17,.,TRBJ1-1,.,TGCGCCAGCAGCTTCTTGGCTAGTGGGGGGATTAACACTGAAGCTTTCTTT,CASSFLASGGINTEAFF
TRBV11-1,16,.,TRBJ1-6,TRBD1,TGTGCCAGCAGCCGTGAATCAACAGGGGTAAGATCACCCCTCCACTTT,CASSRESTGVRSPLHF
TRBV11-1,15,.,TRBJ1-1,TRBD1,TGTGCCAGCAGCCCCCGACAGGGGGGGAACACTGAAGCTTTCTTT,CASSPRQGGNTEAFF
TRBV27,14,.,TRBJ1-2,TRBD1,TGTGCCAGCAGAGCCACCCGGGACAGGGAAAGCTACACCTTC,CASRATRDRESYTF
TRBV21-1,16,.,TRBJ2-7,.,.,CASSGEWGVGSYEQYF
TRBV27,16,.,TRBJ1-4,.,TGTGCCAGCAGTTTAAACCCCGGGAGGAGGAATGAAAAACTGTTTTTT,CASSLNPGRRNEKLFF
TRBV6-5,12,.,TRBJ1-1,.,TGTGCCAGCAGTAGGGGGAACACTGAAGCTTTCTTT,CASSRGNTEAFF
TRBV7-2,13,.,TRBJ1-2,.,TGTGCCAGCAGCCCCCCAGATGTTCAGGGCTACACCTTC,CASSPPDVQGYTF
TRBV19,15,.,TRBJ1-2,.,TGTGCCAGTAATAGTAGGGCAGGGGCGAGCTATGGCTACACCTTC,CASNSRAGASYGYTF